The following is a T cell receptor beta chain sequence with its context. Its antigen is as yet unknown. This sample was taken from a study of cytomegalovirus exposure and HLA in healthy donors. Study-level results: The later analysis indicated that the majority of CMV-associated TCR beta chains appeared HLA-restricted.

Primers included in the PCR were 60 Vbeta and 13 Jbeta primers. Using immunoSEQ multiplex PCR, the repertoire was profiled, and TCRdb retains in-frame clones only, with some absent. The sample lists 40,000 to 45,000 clones; roughly 47% were seen once. The germline gives CDR1 MDHEN, CDR2 SYDVKM. V lost 1 base to trimming and J lost 1 base; unmatched junction nucleotides: 5. This CDR3 comprises 16 residues. The receptor comes from a human donor in good health. The source material was PBMCs. This chain links TRBV28 with TRBJ2-7; 9 nucleotides agree with TRBD2. CDR3 protein: CASSLSASGESYEQYF. The CDR3 DNA is TGTGCCAGCAGTTTATCGGCTAGCGGGGAATCCTACGAGCAGTACTTC.